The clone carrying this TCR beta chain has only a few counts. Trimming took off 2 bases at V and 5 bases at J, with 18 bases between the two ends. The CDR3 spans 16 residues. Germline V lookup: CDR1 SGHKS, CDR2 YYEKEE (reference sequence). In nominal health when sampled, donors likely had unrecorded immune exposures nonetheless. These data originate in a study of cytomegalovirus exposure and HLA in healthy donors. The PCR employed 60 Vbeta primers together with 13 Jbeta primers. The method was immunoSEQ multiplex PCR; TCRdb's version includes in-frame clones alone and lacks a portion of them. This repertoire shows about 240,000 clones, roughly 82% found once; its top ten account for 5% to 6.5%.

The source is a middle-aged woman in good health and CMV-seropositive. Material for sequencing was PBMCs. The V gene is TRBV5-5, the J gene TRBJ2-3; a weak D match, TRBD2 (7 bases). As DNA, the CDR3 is TGTGCCAGCAGCTTTTCCGGGACGGGGGGCGGAGATACGCAGTATTTT. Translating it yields CASSFSGTGGGDTQYF.